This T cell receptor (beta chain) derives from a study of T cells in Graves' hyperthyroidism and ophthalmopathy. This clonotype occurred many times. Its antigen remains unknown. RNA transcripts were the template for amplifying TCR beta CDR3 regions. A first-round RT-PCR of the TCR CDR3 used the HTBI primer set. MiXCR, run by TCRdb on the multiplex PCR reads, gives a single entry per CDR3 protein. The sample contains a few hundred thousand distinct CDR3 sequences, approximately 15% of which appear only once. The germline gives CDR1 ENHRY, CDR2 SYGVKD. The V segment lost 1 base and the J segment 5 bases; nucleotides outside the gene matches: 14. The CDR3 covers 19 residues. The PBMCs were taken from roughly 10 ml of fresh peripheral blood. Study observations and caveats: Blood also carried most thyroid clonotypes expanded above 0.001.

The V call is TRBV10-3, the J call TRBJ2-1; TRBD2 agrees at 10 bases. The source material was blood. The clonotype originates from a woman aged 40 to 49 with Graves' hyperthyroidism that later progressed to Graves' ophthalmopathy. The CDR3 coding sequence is TGTGCCATCAGTGAGTACCTACTAGCGGGAAAGGATGTAGACAATGAGCAGTTCTTC. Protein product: CAISEYLLAGKDVDNEQFF.